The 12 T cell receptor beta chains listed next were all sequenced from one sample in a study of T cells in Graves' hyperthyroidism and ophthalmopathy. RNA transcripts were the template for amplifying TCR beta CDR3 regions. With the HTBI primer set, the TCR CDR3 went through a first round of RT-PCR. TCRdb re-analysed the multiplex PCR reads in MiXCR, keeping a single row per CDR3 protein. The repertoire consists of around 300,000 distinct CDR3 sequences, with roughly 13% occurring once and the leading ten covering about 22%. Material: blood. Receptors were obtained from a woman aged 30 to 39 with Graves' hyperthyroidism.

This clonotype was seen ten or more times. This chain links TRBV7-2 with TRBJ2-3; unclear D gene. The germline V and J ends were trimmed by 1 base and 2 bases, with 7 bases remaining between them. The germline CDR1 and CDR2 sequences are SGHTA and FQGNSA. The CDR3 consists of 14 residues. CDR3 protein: CASSLVPFTDTQYF. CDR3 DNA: TGTGCCAGCAGCTTAGTTCCGTTCACAGATACGCAGTATTTT.

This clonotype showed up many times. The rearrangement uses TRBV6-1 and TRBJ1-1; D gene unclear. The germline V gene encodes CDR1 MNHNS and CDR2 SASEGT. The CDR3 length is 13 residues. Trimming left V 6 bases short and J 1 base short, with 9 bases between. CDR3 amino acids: CASRWEPNTEAFF. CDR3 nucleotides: TGTGCCAGCAGGTGGGAACCGAACACTGAAGCTTTCTTT.

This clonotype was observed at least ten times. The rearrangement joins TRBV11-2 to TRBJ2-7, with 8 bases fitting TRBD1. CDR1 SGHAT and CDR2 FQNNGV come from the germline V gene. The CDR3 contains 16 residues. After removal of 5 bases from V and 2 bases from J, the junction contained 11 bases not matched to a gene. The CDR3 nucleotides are TGTGCCAGCAGCCCAGGGGGCGGAAATATGGCCTACGAGCAGTACTTC. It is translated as CASSPGGGNMAYEQYF.

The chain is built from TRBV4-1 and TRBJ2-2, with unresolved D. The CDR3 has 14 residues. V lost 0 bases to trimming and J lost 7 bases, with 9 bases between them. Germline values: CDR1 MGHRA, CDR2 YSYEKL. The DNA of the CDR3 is TGCGCCAGCAGCCAAGAGTGGGCCGTCGGGGAGCTGTTTTTT. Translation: CASSQEWAVGELFF.

CDR3 in amino acids: CASSYASWGYEQYF. CDR3 bases: TGTGCCAGCAGTTATGCTTCGTGGGGATACGAGCAGTACTTC. This chain joins TRBV27 and TRBJ2-7, with D unresolved. Trimming took off 4 bases at V and 4 bases at J, with 14 bases between the two ends. Germline assignment: CDR1 MNHEY and CDR2 SMNVEV (reference sequence). This CDR3 region has 14 residues.

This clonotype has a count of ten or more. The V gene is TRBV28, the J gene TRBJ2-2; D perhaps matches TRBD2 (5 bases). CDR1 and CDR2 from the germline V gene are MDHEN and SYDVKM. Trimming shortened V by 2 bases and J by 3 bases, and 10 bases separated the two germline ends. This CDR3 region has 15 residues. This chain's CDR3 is CASSLPLGDTGELFF. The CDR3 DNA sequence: TGTGCCAGCAGTTTACCGCTCGGGGACACCGGGGAGCTGTTTTTT.

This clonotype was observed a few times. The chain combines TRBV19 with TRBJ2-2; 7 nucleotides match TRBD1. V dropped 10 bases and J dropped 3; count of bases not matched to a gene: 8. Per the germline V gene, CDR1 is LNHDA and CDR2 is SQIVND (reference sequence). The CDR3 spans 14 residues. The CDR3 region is CATRTGTDTGELFF. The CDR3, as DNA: TGTGCCACCCGGACTGGGACAGACACCGGGGAGCTGTTTTTT.

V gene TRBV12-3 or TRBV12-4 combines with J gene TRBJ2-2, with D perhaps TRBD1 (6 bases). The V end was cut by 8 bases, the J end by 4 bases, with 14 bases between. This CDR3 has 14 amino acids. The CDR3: CASLFQGSTGELFF. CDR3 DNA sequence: TGTGCCAGCCTTTTTCAGGGGAGCACCGGGGAGCTGTTTTTT.

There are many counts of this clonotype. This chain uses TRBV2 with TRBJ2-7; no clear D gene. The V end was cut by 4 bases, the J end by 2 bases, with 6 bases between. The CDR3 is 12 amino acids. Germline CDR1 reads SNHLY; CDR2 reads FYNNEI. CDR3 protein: CASSGEPYEQYF. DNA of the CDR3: TGTGCCAGCAGTGGAGAACCCTACGAGCAGTACTTC. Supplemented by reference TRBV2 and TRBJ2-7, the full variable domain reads EPEVTQTPSHQVTQMGQEVILRCVPISNHLYFYWYRQILGQKVEFLVSFYNNEISEKSEIFDDQFSVERPDGSNFTLKIRSTKLEDSAMYFCASSGEPYEQYFGPGTRLTVT.

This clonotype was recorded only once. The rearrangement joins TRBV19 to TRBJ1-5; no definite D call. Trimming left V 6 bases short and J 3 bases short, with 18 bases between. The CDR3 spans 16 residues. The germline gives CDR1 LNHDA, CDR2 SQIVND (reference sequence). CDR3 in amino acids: CASSPPPDGYNQPQHF. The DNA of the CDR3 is TGTGCCAGTAGCCCACCCCCGGACGGATACAATCAGCCCCAGCATTTT.

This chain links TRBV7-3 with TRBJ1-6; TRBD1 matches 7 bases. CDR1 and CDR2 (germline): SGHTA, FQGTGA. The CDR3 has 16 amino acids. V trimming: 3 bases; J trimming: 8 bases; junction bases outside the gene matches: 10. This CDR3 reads CASSFKDGRGDSPLHF. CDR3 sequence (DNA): TGTGCCAGCAGCTTCAAAGATGGCAGGGGGGATTCACCCCTCCACTTT.

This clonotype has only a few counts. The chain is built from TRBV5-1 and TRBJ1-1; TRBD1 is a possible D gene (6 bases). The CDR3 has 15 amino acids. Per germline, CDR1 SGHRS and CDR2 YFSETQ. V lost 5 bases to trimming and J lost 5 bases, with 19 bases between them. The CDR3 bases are TGCGCCAGCAGACGAAACAGGGAAGTTGTAACTGAAGCTTTCTTT. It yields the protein CASRRNREVVTEAFF.